The entry below gives a single T cell receptor beta chain sequence along with its context. Germline V gives CDR1 SGHKS, CDR2 YYEKEE (reference sequence). This CDR3 contains 15 residues. Trimming left V 0 bases short and J 7 bases short, with 16 bases between. These data are taken from a study of T cell responses to AZD1222 COVID-19 vaccine. Produced via immunoSEQ multiplex PCR; TCRdb's table is partial and in-frame only. The sample contains 150,000 or so clones, 85% to 95% of which appear only once. The sample here was peripheral blood, taken 28 days after the second AZD1222 dose. The chain employs TRBV5-5 and TRBJ1-1; D uncertain. The sequence was collected from an adult who received the AZD1222 COVID-19 vaccine. The CDR3 DNA reads as TGTGCCAGCAGCTTGGTAGTAGACCGGTTGGATGAAGCTTTCTTT. Encoded protein: CASSLVVDRLDEAFF.